The T cell receptor beta chain described here comes from a study of CD8 T cells in ankylosing spondylitis. This clonotype was seen only a few times. The antigen is not known. TCRdb analysed the 5' RACE reads with MiXCR anew, one entry per CDR3 protein. The sample shows fewer than 550,000 distinct CDR3 sequences, approximately 5.3% of them seen only once. The length of the CDR3 is 19 residues. CDR1 is LGHNA and CDR2 is YSLEER in the germline V gene. V was pared by 4 bases and J by 5 bases, with 26 bases between. Study-level points and caveats: One TCR beta motif, made up of 7 or 8 highly homologous variants, appeared characteristic of ankylosing spondylitis blood.

Sequencing was done on a sample of blood, either unsorted or a sorted T cell fraction (not recorded which). The chain couples TRBV4-3 to TRBJ1-4; tentative D call: TRBD1 (6 bases). The receptor comes from a male donor with ankylosing spondylitis. CDR3 bases: TGCGCCAGCAGCCGAGTGCCGTACTCCATCGGACAGCAGAATGAAAAACTGTTTTTT. Translated, it gives CASSRVPYSIGQQNEKLFF.